The clone carrying this TCR beta chain was seen once. What it recognizes is unknown. The data were taken from a study of post-analysis software for immune sequencing data. The wider study: Relapsing-remitting, secondary progressive and progressive-relapsing multiple sclerosis were all included among the disease courses.

This CDR3 has 14 residues. Germline V gives CDR1 LGHNA, CDR2 YNFKEQ. Trimming took off 5 bases at V and 0 bases at J, with 7 bases between the two ends. General study findings and limits: Pronounced co-clustering by F measure was evident among identically batched samples. With TRBV5-6, TRBV5-1 and TRBV20-1 included, about five TRBV segments were more frequent in patients than in controls.

cDNA libraries for TCR beta contained unique molecular identifiers. T cells, roughly 0.9 to 11 million of them, yielded roughly 470,000 cDNA molecules. Each CDR3 protein gets one entry after TCRdb re-called the PCR reads with MiXCR. The sample records about 540,000 distinct CDR3 sequences, around 34% being singletons. The source is a girl aged 2-17 years with multiple sclerosis. The rearrangement joins TRBV4-2 to TRBJ1-4; D gene uncertain. The specimen was blood. The CDR3 loop reads CASSAQATNEKLFF. The CDR3 coding sequence is TGTGCCAGCAGCGCTCAAGCAACTAATGAAAAACTGTTTTTT.